The rows below give T cell receptor beta chains drawn from one sample of a study of human T cells and chemical hapten exposure. One entry per CDR3 protein results from TCRdb running MiXCR on the RACE reads. Here the sample spans 65,000 to 95,000 distinct CDR3 sequences, approximately 8.1% being singletons. What was sequenced was whole blood. All receptors come from a female donor in good health. Some clones in this sample may be carry-over from other donors' samples. Both conserved end residues are part of each CDR3. A D gene is named only where the DNA matches it firmly. Where a row states a size, it is once, few, many or the class of an expanded clone; other rows omit it.

TRBV7-2,many,TRBJ1-1,.,CASSLAGQGTEAFF,TGTGCCAGCAGCTTAGCAGGGCAAGGCACTGAAGCTTTCTTT
TRBV7-6,many,TRBJ2-3,.,CASSLSGEADTQYF,TGTGCCAGCAGCTTATCGGGTGAGGCAGATACGCAGTATTTT
TRBV5-1,many,TRBJ2-7,.,CASSHPRGYEQYF,TGCGCCAGCAGCCATCCCAGGGGCTACGAGCAGTACTTC
TRBV20-1,many,TRBJ2-3,TRBD2,CSASLRTSAVDTQYF,TGCAGTGCTAGCTTGAGGACTAGCGCGGTAGATACGCAGTATTTT
TRBV5-4,.,TRBJ1-1,TRBD1,CASSLTGVNTEAFF,TGTGCCAGCAGCTTGACAGGGGTGAACACTGAAGCTTTCTTT
TRBV7-9,many,TRBJ1-3,TRBD1,CASSFLPGQGIGNTIYF,TGTGCCAGCAGCTTTCTACCGGGACAGGGCATCGGAAACACCATATATTTT
TRBV5-4,few,TRBJ1-1,.,CASSLARRGTEAFF,TGTGCCAGCAGCCTGGCGCGGAGGGGCACTGAAGCTTTCTTT
TRBV28,few,TRBJ2-7,.,CASSLALDRPYEQYF,TGTGCCAGCAGTTTAGCCTTGGACAGACCCTACGAGCAGTACTTC
TRBV11-2,.,TRBJ1-1,TRBD1,CASSPGTETTEAFF,TGTGCCAGCAGCCCCGGGACAGAAACCACTGAAGCTTTCTTT
TRBV25-1,medium-sized,TRBJ2-7,.,CASSDGQLYEQYF,TGTGCCAGCAGTGACGGACAGCTTTACGAGCAGTACTTC
TRBV6-5,many,TRBJ1-1,TRBD1,CASRPLPGQGALGNTEAFF,TGTGCCAGCAGGCCCCTTCCGGGACAGGGGGCGCTGGGGAACACTGAAGCTTTCTTT
TRBV4-2,.,TRBJ1-5,.,CASSQSGERGGQPQHF,TGTGCCAGCAGCCAGTCAGGGGAGAGAGGTGGTCAGCCCCAGCATTTT
TRBV2,few,TRBJ2-3,.,CASSLHNRLFTDTQYF,TGTGCCAGCAGTCTCCATAACAGGTTATTCACAGATACGCAGTATTTT
TRBV29-1,.,TRBJ1-1,.,CSVDRGNTEAFF,TGCAGCGTTGACAGGGGGAACACTGAAGCTTTCTTT
TRBV2,many,TRBJ2-1,.,CASSAGSYPIDEQFF,TGTGCCAGCAGTGCAGGTTCTTATCCCATCGATGAGCAGTTCTTC
TRBV29-1,many,TRBJ1-1,TRBD1,CSGEQGMNTEAFF,TGCAGCGGTGAACAGGGGATGAACACTGAAGCTTTCTTT
TRBV6-5,many,TRBJ2-3,TRBD2,CASSPSVGGGSDTQYF,TGTGCCAGCAGTCCGTCGGTTGGCGGGGGATCAGATACGCAGTATTTT
TRBV7-3,.,TRBJ2-2,.,CASSPLRFLSANGELFF,TGTGCCAGCAGCCCCCTCCGTTTTTTATCTGCGAACGGGGAGCTGTTTTTT
TRBV12-3/TRBV12-4,many,TRBJ2-3,.,CASSLLARITDTQYF,TGTGCCAGCAGTCTACTAGCACGAATCACAGATACGCAGTATTTT
TRBV29-1,many,TRBJ1-1,TRBD1,CSVGVSGGVETEAFF,TGCAGCGTTGGGGTTTCAGGGGGCGTGGAGACTGAAGCTTTCTTT
TRBV2,many,TRBJ1-5,.,CASRGGTYLSNQPQHF,TGTGCCAGCAGGGGTGGGACATACCTTAGCAATCAGCCCCAGCATTTT
TRBV28,many,TRBJ2-1,TRBD2,CASSLLRGGRGEQFF,TGTGCCAGCAGTTTATTGCGGGGGGGCCGGGGTGAGCAGTTCTTC
TRBV4-2,many,TRBJ2-1,TRBD2,CASSQDLAGGPRNEQFF,TGTGCCAGCAGCCAAGATTTGGCGGGGGGGCCCAGAAATGAGCAGTTCTTC
TRBV9,.,TRBJ2-5,.,CASSAANGVKGETQYF,TGTGCCAGCAGCGCAGCCAACGGGGTAAAGGGAGAGACCCAGTACTTC
TRBV6-2/TRBV6-3,.,TRBJ1-5,.,CASSFEEGLNQPQHF,TGTGCCAGCAGCTTTGAGGAGGGCCTCAATCAGCCCCAGCATTTT
TRBV6-1,many,TRBJ2-6,.,CASTYSFPGANVLTF,TGTGCCAGCACTTACAGCTTCCCTGGGGCCAACGTCCTGACTTTC
TRBV2,many,TRBJ1-4,TRBD1,CASSPGQIHEKLFF,TGTGCCAGCAGTCCGGGACAGATTCATGAAAAACTGTTTTTT
TRBV7-2,many,TRBJ2-1,.,CASSLVGEQFF,TGTGCCAGCAGCTTAGTGGGTGAGCAGTTCTTC
TRBV9,.,TRBJ2-1,.,CASSARMTSDANEQFF,TGTGCCAGCAGCGCGCGCATGACTAGTGATGCGAATGAGCAGTTCTTC
TRBV25-1,.,TRBJ1-6,.,CASSEFQDSYNSPLHF,TGTGCCAGCAGTGAATTCCAGGACTCCTATAATTCACCCCTCCACTTT
TRBV5-1,.,TRBJ1-2,.,CASSRDSGVYTF,TGCGCCAGCAGCCGGGACTCAGGAGTCTACACCTTC
TRBV4-2,few,TRBJ2-3,.,CASTRGIGESDTQYF,TGTGCCAGCACCCGAGGTATAGGGGAGTCAGATACGCAGTATTTT
TRBV15,.,TRBJ2-2,TRBD1,CATSRWDRGIGELFF,TGTGCCACCAGCAGATGGGACAGGGGCATCGGGGAGCTGTTTTTT
TRBV12-3/TRBV12-4,many,TRBJ1-2,TRBD1,CASTRDRAHYGYTF,TGTGCCAGCACCAGAGACAGGGCCCACTATGGCTACACCTTC
TRBV5-1,.,TRBJ1-1,.,CASTREGTTEAFF,TGCGCCAGCACGCGCGAGGGAACCACTGAAGCTTTCTTT
TRBV7-8,many,TRBJ2-1,TRBD2,CASSRGSGTSGWNEQFF,TGTGCCAGCAGCCGGGGTAGCGGGACTAGCGGGTGGAATGAGCAGTTCTTC
TRBV7-3,few,TRBJ2-6,.,CASTTGVLGGLTF,TGTGCCAGCACCACCGGTGTTTTGGGTGGCCTGACTTTC
TRBV4-2,.,TRBJ1-2,.,CASSQNGRRGNYGYTF,TGTGCCAGCAGCCAAAATGGGCGCCGAGGGAACTATGGCTACACCTTC
TRBV10-3,few,TRBJ2-4,TRBD1,CAISESRGGSKNIQYF,TGTGCCATCAGTGAGTCGAGAGGGGGCTCCAAAAACATTCAGTACTTC
TRBV20-1,many,TRBJ1-2,TRBD1,CSATPGDRDPNYGYTF,TGCAGTGCTACTCCCGGGGACAGGGACCCTAACTATGGCTACACCTTC
TRBV28,.,TRBJ2-1,.,CASSLPRSGNRPDEQFF,TGTGCCAGCAGTTTACCAAGATCAGGGAACCGCCCGGATGAGCAGTTCTTC
TRBV6-5,many,TRBJ2-1,TRBD2,CASSYSGLAYNEQFF,TGTGCCAGCAGTTACTCGGGACTAGCCTACAATGAGCAGTTCTTC